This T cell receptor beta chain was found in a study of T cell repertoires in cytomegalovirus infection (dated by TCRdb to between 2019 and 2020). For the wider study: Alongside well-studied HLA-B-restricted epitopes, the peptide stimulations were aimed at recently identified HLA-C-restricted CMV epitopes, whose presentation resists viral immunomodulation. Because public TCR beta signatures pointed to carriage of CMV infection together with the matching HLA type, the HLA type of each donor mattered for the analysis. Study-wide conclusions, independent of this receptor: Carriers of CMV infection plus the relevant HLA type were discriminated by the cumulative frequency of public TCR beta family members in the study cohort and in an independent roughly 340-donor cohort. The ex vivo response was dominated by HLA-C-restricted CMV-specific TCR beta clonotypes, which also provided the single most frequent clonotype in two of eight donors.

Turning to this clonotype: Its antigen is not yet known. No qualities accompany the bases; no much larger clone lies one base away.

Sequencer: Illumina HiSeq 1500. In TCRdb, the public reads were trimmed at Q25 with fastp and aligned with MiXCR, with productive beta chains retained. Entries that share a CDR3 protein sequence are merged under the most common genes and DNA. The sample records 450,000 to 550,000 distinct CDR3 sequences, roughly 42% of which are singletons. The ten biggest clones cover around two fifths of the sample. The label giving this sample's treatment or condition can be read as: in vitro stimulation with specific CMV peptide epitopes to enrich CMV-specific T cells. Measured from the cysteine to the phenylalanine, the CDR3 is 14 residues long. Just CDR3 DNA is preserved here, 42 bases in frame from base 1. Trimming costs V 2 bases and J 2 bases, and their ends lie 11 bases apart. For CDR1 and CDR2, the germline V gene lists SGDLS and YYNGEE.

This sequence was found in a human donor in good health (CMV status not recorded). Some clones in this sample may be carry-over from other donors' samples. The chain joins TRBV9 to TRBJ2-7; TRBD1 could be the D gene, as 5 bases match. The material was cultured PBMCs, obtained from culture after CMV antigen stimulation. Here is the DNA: TGTGCCAGCAGCGTGGGCAGGGCGCCCTACGAGCAGTACTTC. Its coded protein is CASSVGRAPYEQYF.